These 26 T cell receptor beta chains were all obtained from the same sample, sequenced in a study of blood T cell repertoires in COVID-19. Libraries were prepared by immunoSEQ multiplex PCR; TCRdb keeps only in-frame clonotypes and omits some of them. The sample shows under 300,000 clones, around 89% of them seen only once. The sequencing input was PBMCs or T cells enriched from blood (not recorded which). These receptors all stem from a middle-aged man who had recovered from COVID-19.

V and J are TRBV6-1 and TRBJ1-5, with D possibly TRBD1 on 5 matching bases. Per the germline V gene, CDR1 is MNHNS and CDR2 is SASEGT. Trimming removed 7 bases from V and 0 bases from J, with 10 bases in between. CDR3 size: 14 residues. The DNA of the CDR3 is TGTGCCAGCACGGGGGGAATTAGCAATCAGCCCCAGCATTTT. Encoded protein: CASTGGISNQPQHF.

Of note for this clone: The junction departs from the called germline gene at one end, perhaps through a read error. The rearrangement joins TRBV10-3 to TRBJ2-7; D call uncertain. The V gene's germline CDR1 is ENHRY and CDR2 SYGVKD. The CDR3 contains 14 residues. The CDR3 DNA reads TGTGCCATCAGTGAGTCCGGGTTCTCCCACGAGCAGTACTTC. Amino acid sequence: CAISESGFSHEQYF.

The chain combines TRBV9 with TRBJ1-5; TRBD1 is a possible D gene (5 bases). The CDR3 is 15 amino acids. Trimming took 0 bases from V and 6 from J, leaving 13 bases between them. Germline CDR1 and CDR2: SGDLS and YYNGEE. The CDR3 loop reads CASSVGGGTSQPQHF. The DNA of the CDR3 is TGTGCCAGCAGCGTAGGCGGGGGGACGAGTCAGCCCCAGCATTTT.

The V and J genes are TRBV2 and TRBJ2-2; TRBD1 matches at 12 bases. The CDR3 has 16 residues. Trimming at V came to 6 bases and at J to 2 bases, leaving 4 bases not matched to a gene. Germline V CDR1 and CDR2: SNHLY, FYNNEI. The CDR3 region is CASRWDRGLNTGELFF. CDR3 in DNA: TGTGCCAGCAGGTGGGACAGGGGGCTAAACACCGGGGAGCTGTTTTTT.

The chain recombines TRBV28 with TRBJ2-7; 8 nucleotides match TRBD1. Germline loops: CDR1 MDHEN, CDR2 SYDVKM. Trimming removed 5 bases from V and 5 bases from J; junction bases left unmatched: 11. The CDR3 sequence is 15 residues long. CDR3 in amino acids: CASSTETGVSDEQYF. The CDR3 DNA is TGTGCCAGCAGTACCGAGACAGGGGTTAGCGACGAGCAGTACTTC.

The rearrangement joins TRBV9 to TRBJ2-5, with 12 bases that match TRBD2. The germline V gene encodes CDR1 SGDLS and CDR2 YYNGEE. The V gene end was trimmed by 3 bases and the J gene end by 2 bases; junction bases not matched to a gene: 2. This CDR3 has 15 residues. CDR3 nucleotides: TGTGCCAGCAGCGCTGGACTAGCGGGGCAAGAGACCCAGTACTTC. Its translation: CASSAGLAGQETQYF.

Only a few counts were recorded for this clone. This chain uses TRBV3-1 (or the pseudogene TRBV3-2) with TRBJ2-5, with TRBD2 matching over 9 bases. V shed 4 bases and J 5 bases; nucleotides not matched to a gene: 5. The CDR3 consists of 14 residues. The germline V gene encodes CDR1 LGHDT and CDR2 YNNKEL (reference sequence). CDR3 coding DNA: TGTGCCAGCAGCCGGCGGGGGGGAGGTGAGACCCAGTACTTC. Translating gives CASSRRGGGETQYF.

V usage is TRBV7-2 and J usage is TRBJ2-7; 10 nucleotides line up with TRBD1. The CDR3 extends over 15 amino acids. The germline CDR1 and CDR2 sequences are SGHTA and FQGNSA. Trimming took 1 base from V and 3 from J; bases not matched to a gene: 3. The CDR3 reads CASSLDGTGVYEQYF. The CDR3, as DNA: TGTGCCAGCAGCTTAGACGGGACAGGGGTCTACGAGCAGTACTTC.

This sequence joins TRBV11-3 and TRBJ1-1, with 11 bases fitting TRBD1. J was trimmed by 0 bases and V by 0 bases; bases with no gene match: 6. The CDR3 totals 18 residues. Germline V CDR1 and CDR2: SGHNT, YENEEA. The CDR3 nucleotides are TGTGCCAGCAGCTTAGACCCTCGGACAGGGGGCATGAACACTGAAGCTTTCTTT. Protein product: CASSLDPRTGGMNTEAFF. The entire variable domain, with the rest obtained from reference TRBV11-3 and TRBJ1-1, is as follows: EAGVVQSPRYKIIEKKQPVAFWCNPISGHNTLYWYLQNLGQGPELLIRYENEEAVDDSQLPKDRFSAERLKGVDSTLKIQPAELGDSAVYLCASSLDPRTGGMNTEAFFGQGTRLTVV.

About this clone itself: One end of the junction fails to match germline, which may point to a read error. The chain is built from TRBV11-3 and TRBJ2-5; tentatively, D is TRBD2 (6 bases). Germline CDR1 SGHNT, CDR2 YENEEA. CDR3 length: 15 residues. The CDR3 DNA sequence: TGTGCCAGCAGCCCCTCAACTAGCTTCCAAGAGTCCCAGTACTTC. Encoded protein: CASSPSTSFQESQYF.

J is TRBJ1-1 and V is TRBV19; 8 bases are a match to TRBD1. The CDR3 totals 12 residues. Trimming took 3 bases from V and 6 from J; bases not matched to a gene: 0. Germline lookup yields CDR1 LNHDA and CDR2 SQIVND (reference sequence). The CDR3 protein is CASSMDRAEAFF. The DNA of the CDR3 is TGTGCCAGTAGTATGGACAGGGCTGAAGCTTTCTTT.

This clone was observed a single time. CDR3 residues: CASSPLRGDDTEAFF. In DNA, the CDR3 is TGTGCCAGCTCACCACTCCGGGGGGACGACACTGAAGCTTTCTTT. V gene TRBV18 combines with J gene TRBJ1-1; tentative D call: TRBD1 (5 bases). V lost 1 base and J lost 3, with 12 bases in between. This CDR3 has 15 residues. The germline V gene has CDR1 KGHSH and CDR2 LQKENI.

The V gene is TRBV29-1, the J gene TRBJ2-7; D remains ambiguous. The CDR3 sequence is 12 residues long. Germline V gene lookup returns CDR1 SQVTM and CDR2 ANQGSEA. V was trimmed by 4 bases and J by 3 bases, leaving 10 bases between them. CDR3 in DNA: TGCAGCGTTGTCTTTCTAGACTACGAGCAGTACTTC. This sequence encodes CSVVFLDYEQYF.

The chain has TRBV28 and TRBJ2-7, with D possibly TRBD2 on 5 matching bases. Trimming took off 2 bases at V and 3 bases at J, with 35 bases between the two ends. CDR1 is MDHEN and CDR2 is SYDVKM in the germline V gene. The CDR3 length is 22 residues. CDR3 sequence reads: CASSLALSSGIKSDSTVYEQYF. DNA for the CDR3: TGTGCCAGCAGTTTAGCCTTATCGTCCGGGATCAAATCCGACTCGACTGTCTACGAGCAGTACTTC.

V usage is TRBV7-2 and J usage is TRBJ2-3; tentative D call: TRBD1 (6 bases). CDR1 SGHTA and CDR2 FQGNSA come from the germline V gene. This CDR3 is 16 amino acids long. Trimming took 0 bases from V and 3 from J, leaving 13 bases between them. Here the CDR3 reads CASSLAGRGETDTQYF. For the CDR3, the DNA is TGTGCCAGCAGCTTAGCCGGCAGGGGTGAAACAGATACGCAGTATTTT. The variable domain in full, completed from reference TRBV7-2 and TRBJ2-3, reads GAGVSQSPSNKVTEKGKDVELRCDPISGHTALYWYRQSLGQGLEFLIYFQGNSAPDKSGLPSDRFSAERTGGSVSTLTIQRTQQEDSAVYLCASSLAGRGETDTQYFGPGTRLTVL.

This clone showed up just a few times. The chain carries TRBV7-6 and TRBJ2-7; the match to TRBD1 covers 8 bases. Germline CDR1 is SGHVS and CDR2 is FNYEAQ. Trimming took 5 bases from V and 6 from J; bases not matched to a gene: 6. This CDR3 is built from 13 residues. The CDR3 DNA sequence: TGTGCCAGCAGCCCGACAGGGGTAGGCGAGCAGTACTTC. It specifies CASSPTGVGEQYF.

The rearrangement uses TRBV6-5 and TRBJ1-1; TRBD1 matches at 8 bases. J was trimmed by 3 bases and V by 6 bases; bases with no gene match: 6. There are 14 residues in the CDR3. Germline V lookup: CDR1 MNHEY, CDR2 SVGAGI. The CDR3 nucleotides read TGTGCCAGCAGCTTACAGGGGGGACACACTGAAGCTTTCTTT. This translates into CASSLQGGHTEAFF.

This chain's CDR3 is CASSQTAGEGFGELFF. The DNA for the CDR3 is TGTGCCAGCAGCCAAACAGCGGGAGAAGGCTTCGGGGAGCTGTTTTTT. The chain uses TRBV4-2 and TRBJ2-2, with TRBD2 matching over 8 bases. J gave up 7 bases and V 2 bases, and 9 bases lay outside the gene matches. CDR3 length: 16 amino acids. The germline gives CDR1 LGHNA, CDR2 YNFKEQ.

The V and J genes are TRBV3-1 (or the pseudogene TRBV3-2) and TRBJ2-1; TRBD1 aligns across 8 bases. CDR1 is LGHDT, CDR2 YNNKEL, per germline (reference sequence). This CDR3 is 16 amino acids long. V shed 2 bases, J shed 3 bases, and the junction held 6 bases outside the gene matches. CDR3 protein: CASSQPGQGSYNEQFF. The CDR3 nucleotides read TGTGCCAGCAGCCAACCTGGACAGGGAAGCTACAATGAGCAGTTCTTC.

V is TRBV2 and J is TRBJ2-3; TRBD2 matches at 7 bases. This CDR3 is built from 15 residues. In germline, CDR1 is SNHLY, CDR2 FYNNEI. V lost 7 bases, J lost 1 base, and 8 bases stayed unmatched. CDR3 DNA sequence: TGTGCCAGCACGGATGCGGGAGTTGGCACAGATACGCAGTATTTT. This sequence encodes CASTDAGVGTDTQYF.

The rearrangement links TRBV7-3 to TRBJ2-3, with TRBD2 identical over 7 bases. Germline values: CDR1 SGHTA, CDR2 FQGTGA. Trimming at V came to 5 bases and at J to 2 bases, leaving 7 bases not matched to a gene. The CDR3 runs to 15 residues. The CDR3 DNA reads TGTGCCAGCAGCCCGCGACTAGCAGACACAGATACGCAGTATTTT. Its translation: CASSPRLADTDTQYF.

This clone was seen once. The CDR3 nucleotides are TGTGCCAGCAGTGGGACAGGGGGCGGTGCCCTTGGCTACACCTTC. It yields the protein CASSGTGGGALGYTF. The rearrangement links TRBV28 to TRBJ1-2, with 12 nucleotides matching TRBD1. V lost 5 bases, J lost 7 bases, and 8 bases stayed unmatched. Germline lookup yields CDR1 MDHEN and CDR2 SYDVKM. CDR3 length: 15 amino acids.

The chain employs TRBV15 and TRBJ2-5; possibly TRBD1 for D (7 bases). The length of the CDR3 is 14 residues. Trimming pared 3 bases from V and 3 bases from J, leaving 11 bases between. In germline, CDR1 is LNHNV, CDR2 YYDKDF (reference sequence). CDR3 bases: TGTGCCACCAGCAGTGACAGGGAGGAAGAGACCCAGTACTTC. It codes for CATSSDREEETQYF.

V is TRBV5-1 and J is TRBJ2-6, with TRBD1 as a possible D gene (6 bases). The germline V gene encodes CDR1 SGHRS and CDR2 YFSETQ. CDR3 size: 14 residues. V lost 6 bases and J lost 0, with 7 bases in between. In nucleotides, the CDR3 is TGCGCCAGCACACAGGGCTCTGGGGCCAACGTCCTGACTTTC. Translated: CASTQGSGANVLTF.

The chain couples TRBV10-2 to TRBJ1-5; D is perhaps TRBD1 (5 bases). The germline gives CDR1 WSHSY, CDR2 SAAADI. Trimming left V 6 bases short and J 0 bases short, with 15 bases between. This CDR3 comprises 16 residues. CDR3 coding DNA: TGCGCCAGCAGCCTCTTTGACAGTTCTAGCAATCAGCCCCAGCATTTT. Translating it yields CASSLFDSSSNQPQHF.

This clone has a single count. V gene TRBV18 combines with J gene TRBJ2-5, with 14 bases aligning to TRBD2. The junction had 10 bases not matched to a gene; V was cut back by 6 bases and J by 4 bases. The CDR3 extends over 17 amino acids. Per the germline V gene, CDR1 is KGHSH and CDR2 is LQKENI. The CDR3 loop reads CASSPTSGGARRETQYF. The CDR3 nucleotides are TGTGCCAGCTCTCCGACTAGCGGGGGGGCTAGGAGAGAGACCCAGTACTTC.